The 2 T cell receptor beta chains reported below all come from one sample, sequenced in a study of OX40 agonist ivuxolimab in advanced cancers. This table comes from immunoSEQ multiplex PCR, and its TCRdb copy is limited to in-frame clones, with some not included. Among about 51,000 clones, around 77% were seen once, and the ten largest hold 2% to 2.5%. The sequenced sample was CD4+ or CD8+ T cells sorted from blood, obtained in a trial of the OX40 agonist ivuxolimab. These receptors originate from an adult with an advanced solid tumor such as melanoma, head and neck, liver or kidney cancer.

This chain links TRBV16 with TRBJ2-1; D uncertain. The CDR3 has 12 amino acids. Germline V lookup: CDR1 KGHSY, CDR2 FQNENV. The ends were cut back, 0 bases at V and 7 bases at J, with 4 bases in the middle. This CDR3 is CASSQSRNEQFF. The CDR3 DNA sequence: TGTGCCAGCAGCCAATCGAGGAATGAGCAGTTCTTC.

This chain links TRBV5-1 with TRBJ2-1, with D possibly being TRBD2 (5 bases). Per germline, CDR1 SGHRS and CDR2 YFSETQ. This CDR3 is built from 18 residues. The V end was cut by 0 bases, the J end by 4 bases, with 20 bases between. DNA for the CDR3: TGCGCCAGCAGCTTGGGGTCTAGCTCCTACACGGCATACAATGAGCAGTTCTTC. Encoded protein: CASSLGSSSYTAYNEQFF. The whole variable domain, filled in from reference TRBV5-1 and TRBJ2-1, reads KAGVTQTPRYLIKTRGQQVTLSCSPISGHRSVSWYQQTPGQGLQFLFEYFSETQRNKGNFPGRFSGRQFSNSRSEMNVSTLELGDSALYLCASSLGSSSYTAYNEQFFGPGTRLTVL.